Included here is one TCR beta chain sequence, with context. This sample is part of a study of CD8+ T cells in alopecia areata. Stated treatment: oral pan-JAK inhibitor, 5-10 mg twice daily. Sequencing templates came from extracted RNA that was reverse transcribed into cDNA. Sequenced by immunoSEQ multiplex PCR; TCRdb stores in-frame clones only, minus some. The sample contains fewer than 250,000 clones, 35% to 40% of which appear only once. The input for sequencing was CD4+ T cells sorted from blood, taken at roughly week 30, from a patient treated with tofacitinib. The origin of this receptor is a human donor with alopecia areata.

CDR3 loop: CASSQPGRGTKNIQYF. The CDR3 DNA reads as TGCGCCAGCAGCCAACCGGGGAGAGGTACCAAAAACATTCAGTACTTC. The chain is built from TRBV4-1 and TRBJ2-4, with a tentative D call TRBD2 (5 bases). The CDR3 sequence is 16 residues long. Trimming shortened V by 2 bases and J by 2 bases, and 13 bases separated the two germline ends. Germline CDR1 MGHRA, CDR2 YSYEKL.